A selection of T cell receptor beta chains follows, all from one sample in a study of T cells after yellow fever vaccination. Each CDR3 protein gets one entry after TCRdb re-called the 5' RACE reads with MiXCR. The table has roughly 120,000 distinct CDR3 sequences, around 6.7% seen once. The sequencing used CD4+ T cells sorted from PBMCs, collected 35 to 50 days after the first yellow fever vaccination. These receptors were obtained from a man aged 18 to 29 who received the YFV17D yellow fever vaccine. The CDR3 runs from the conserved cysteine through the conserved F or W. Each record gives: V gene, D gene, J gene, clone size, CDR3 protein, CDR3 DNA. A D gene is named only where the DNA matches it firmly. The size of a clone is reported for some rows only, either as once, few or many, or as a class for expanded clones.

>TRBV5-4|TRBD2|TRBJ2-5|-
CASSAGTSGGVETQYF
TGTGCCAGCAGCGCCGGGACTAGCGGGGGGGTTGAGACCCAGTACTTC
>TRBV7-9|-|TRBJ2-7|-
CARSSSGEQYF
TGTGCCAGAAGCTCCAGTGGCGAGCAGTACTTC
>TRBV7-8|-|TRBJ2-3|many
CASSPIRDRDTDTQYF
TGTGCCAGCAGTCCGATCCGGGACCGAGACACAGATACGCAGTATTTT
>TRBV5-1|TRBD1|TRBJ2-3|many
CASRRDRHSTDTQYF
TGCGCCAGCCGAAGGGACAGACATTCCACAGATACGCAGTATTTT
>TRBV18|-|TRBJ1-1|many
CASSPREGTEAFF
TGTGCCAGCTCCCCTAGGGAGGGCACTGAAGCTTTCTTT
>TRBV6-1|TRBD2|TRBJ2-5|many
CASSGAGGKETQYF
TGTGCCAGCAGTGGAGCGGGGGGAAAAGAGACCCAGTACTTC
>TRBV5-1|-|TRBJ1-6|many
CASSLGSASLPNSPLHF
TGCGCCAGCAGCTTAGGGTCAGCAAGCCTACCTAATTCACCCCTCCACTTT
>TRBV5-1|-|TRBJ1-1|many
CASSLITENTEAFF
TGCGCCAGCAGCTTGATAACAGAGAACACTGAAGCTTTCTTT
>TRBV5-4|-|TRBJ1-1|few
CASSLGSRTDGTEAFF
TGTGCCAGCAGCTTGGGTTCCCGGACAGACGGCACTGAAGCTTTCTTT
>TRBV5-1|TRBD2|TRBJ2-3|many
CASTPLGTSGDTDTQYF
TGCGCCAGCACCCCCTTGGGGACTAGCGGGGACACAGATACGCAGTATTTT
>TRBV3-1|TRBD2|TRBJ2-7|-
CASSPDGGVREQYF
TGTGCCAGCAGCCCCGATGGGGGGGTTCGCGAGCAGTACTTC
>TRBV4-2|-|TRBJ2-1|many
CASSPLTGTYNEQFF
TGTGCCAGCAGCCCCTTGACAGGTACATACAATGAGCAGTTCTTC
>TRBV7-9|TRBD1|TRBJ1-1|many
CASSAWDRRNTEAFF
TGTGCCAGCAGCGCCTGGGACAGGAGGAACACTGAAGCTTTCTTT
>TRBV6-1|-|TRBJ2-4|many
CASQGMDIQYF
TGTGCCAGCCAGGGGATGGACATTCAGTACTTC
>TRBV20-1|-|TRBJ1-1|few
CSARRQGDTEAFF
TGCAGTGCTAGACGCCAAGGGGACACTGAAGCTTTCTTT
>TRBV5-1|TRBD2|TRBJ2-3|many
CASSFSYAGGNTDTQYF
TGCGCCAGCAGCTTCTCCTATGCGGGGGGAAATACAGATACGCAGTATTTT
>TRBV6-2/TRBV6-3|TRBD2|TRBJ2-3|many
CASSYPLGSGGHQDTDTQYF
TGTGCCAGCAGTTATCCGCTCGGCAGCGGGGGACACCAGGACACAGATACGCAGTATTTT
>TRBV29-1|TRBD1|TRBJ2-3|many
CSVGTGGTDTQYF
TGCAGCGTTGGGACAGGGGGCACAGATACGCAGTATTTT
>TRBV11-2|-|TRBJ2-3|many
CASSSGLGGDTQYF
TGTGCCAGCAGCTCTGGACTCGGAGGAGATACGCAGTATTTT
>TRBV6-2/TRBV6-3|TRBD2|TRBJ2-1|many
CASSTSLGSGGSSSYNEQFF
TGTGCCAGCAGCACATCCTTAGGTAGCGGGGGGTCTAGCTCCTACAATGAGCAGTTCTTC
>TRBV7-2|-|TRBJ2-5|many
CASSFQDRPQYF
TGTGCCAGCAGCTTTCAAGACAGACCCCAGTACTTC
>TRBV6-2/TRBV6-3|TRBD2|TRBJ2-1|many
CASSYLAGVYNEQFF
TGTGCCAGCAGTTACCTGGCGGGGGTATACAATGAGCAGTTCTTC
>TRBV20-1|TRBD1|TRBJ1-2|many
CSATSGTGSGYTF
TGCAGTGCTACATCCGGGACAGGATCCGGCTACACCTTC